The TCR beta chain under discussion was sequenced for a study of somatic mutations in cytotoxic T cells in rheumatoid arthritis. Looking at the study overall: Certain V beta antibody-stained T-cell populations, V beta1+ cells sequenced for TCRB among them, were flow-sorted to nearly 100% purity.

Concerning this clone itself: The antigen remains undetermined.

Trimming left V 0 bases short and J 1 base short, with 7 bases between. Germline CDR1 reads MNHNY; CDR2 reads SVGAGI (reference sequence). This CDR3 is built from 14 residues. Study-level points and caveats: Increasing age coincided with elevated CD8+ clonality among rheumatoid arthritis patients, though not among healthy controls.

Data came from immunoSEQ multiplex PCR; TCRdb stores just in-frame clones and leaves some out. The sample includes 6,000 to 8,000 clones, around 90% of them seen just once. The sequence derives from a man aged 40-50 years with rheumatoid arthritis. The gene calls are TRBV6-6 and TRBJ2-7; no definite D call. Sequenced material: CD8+ T cells sorted from blood. The CDR3 region is CASSYSGQSYEQYV. The CDR3 DNA sequence: TGTGCCAGCAGTTACTCGGGCCAATCCTACGAGCAGTACGTC.